The clone carrying this TCR beta chain appeared a few times. Its matching antigen is unknown. TCRdb re-analysed the RACE reads in MiXCR, keeping a single row per CDR3 protein. The sample holds 200,000 to 300,000 distinct CDR3 sequences, about 9.4% seen once. This sample is drawn from a study of human T cells and chemical hapten exposure. Study-wide context: The study sensitized with 2% DPC on a roughly 2 cm by roughly 2 cm patch of upper inner arm skin.

As for time point: pre-sensitization, week 0. Treatment in this sample: therapeutic diphenylcyclopropenone sensitization with weekly scalp DPC. Study-level points and caveats: Once DPC sensitization occurred, TCRs above 1 in 1000 frequency showed no change. All donors were alopecia patients, so their immunity may differ from that of healthy people.

The germline gives CDR1 SGHRS, CDR2 YFSETQ. This CDR3 is 16 amino acids long. Trimming pared 3 bases from V and 3 bases from J, leaving 19 bases between. The TCR was taken from a middle-aged woman with alopecia areata. Some clones in this sample may be carry-over from other donors' samples. The chain combines TRBV5-1 with TRBJ2-7, with D perhaps TRBD2 (5 bases). The material sequenced was whole blood, taken in connection with sensitization to the hapten diphenylcyclopropenone (DPC). The CDR3 here is CASSSSTPGFHYEQYF. In DNA, the CDR3 is TGCGCCAGCAGCTCGAGTACCCCGGGATTCCACTACGAGCAGTACTTC.